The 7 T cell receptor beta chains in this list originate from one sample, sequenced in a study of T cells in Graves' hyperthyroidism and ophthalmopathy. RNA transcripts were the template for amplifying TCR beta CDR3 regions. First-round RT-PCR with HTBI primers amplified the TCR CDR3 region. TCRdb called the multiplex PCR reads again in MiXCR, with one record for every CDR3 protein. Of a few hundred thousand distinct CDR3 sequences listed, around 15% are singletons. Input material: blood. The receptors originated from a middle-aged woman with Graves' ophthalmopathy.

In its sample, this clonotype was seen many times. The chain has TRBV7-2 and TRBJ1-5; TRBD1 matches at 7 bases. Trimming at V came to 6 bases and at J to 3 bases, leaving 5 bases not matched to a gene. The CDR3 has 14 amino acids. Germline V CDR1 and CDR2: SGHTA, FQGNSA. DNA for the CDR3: TGTGCCAGCAGTTCAGACAGGGCCAATCAGCCCCAGCATTTT. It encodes CASSSDRANQPQHF.

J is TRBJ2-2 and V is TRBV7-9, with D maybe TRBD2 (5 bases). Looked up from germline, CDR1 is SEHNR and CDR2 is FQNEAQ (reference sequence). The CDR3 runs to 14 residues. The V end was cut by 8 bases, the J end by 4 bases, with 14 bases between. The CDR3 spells CASRAGRITGELFF. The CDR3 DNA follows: TGTGCCAGCCGCGCGGGTAGGATCACCGGGGAGCTGTTTTTT.

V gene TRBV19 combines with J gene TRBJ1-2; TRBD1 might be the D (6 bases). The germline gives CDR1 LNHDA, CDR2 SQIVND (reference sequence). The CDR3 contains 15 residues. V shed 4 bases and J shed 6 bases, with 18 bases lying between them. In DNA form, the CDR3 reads TGTGCCAGTAGTACCGGCGGGCAGGGGTTGAATGGCTACACCTTC. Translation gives CASSTGGQGLNGYTF.

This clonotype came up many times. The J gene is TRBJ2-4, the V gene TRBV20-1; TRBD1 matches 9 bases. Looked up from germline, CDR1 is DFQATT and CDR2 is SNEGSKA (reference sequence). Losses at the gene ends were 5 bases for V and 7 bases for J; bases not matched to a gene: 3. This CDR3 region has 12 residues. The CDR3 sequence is CSAVGTGNIQYF. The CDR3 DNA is TGCAGTGCTGTCGGGACAGGGAACATTCAGTACTTC.

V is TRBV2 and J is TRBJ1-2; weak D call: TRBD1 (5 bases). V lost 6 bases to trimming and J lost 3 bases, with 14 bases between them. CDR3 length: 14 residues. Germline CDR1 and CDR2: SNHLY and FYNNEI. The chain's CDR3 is CASRESGGDYGYTF. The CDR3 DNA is TGTGCCAGCAGGGAGTCGGGGGGAGACTATGGCTACACCTTC.

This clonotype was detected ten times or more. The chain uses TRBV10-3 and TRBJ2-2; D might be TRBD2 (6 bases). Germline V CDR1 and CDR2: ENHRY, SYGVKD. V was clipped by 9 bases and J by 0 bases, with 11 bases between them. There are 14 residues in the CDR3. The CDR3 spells CAIRETANTGELFF. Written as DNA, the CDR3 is TGTGCCATACGGGAGACCGCGAACACCGGGGAGCTGTTTTTT.

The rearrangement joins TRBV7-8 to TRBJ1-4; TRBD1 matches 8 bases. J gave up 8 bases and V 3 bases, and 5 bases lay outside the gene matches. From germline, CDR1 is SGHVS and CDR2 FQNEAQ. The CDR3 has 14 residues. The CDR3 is CASSLDRVEEKLFF. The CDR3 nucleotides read TGTGCCAGCAGCTTGGACAGGGTGGAGGAAAAACTGTTTTTT.